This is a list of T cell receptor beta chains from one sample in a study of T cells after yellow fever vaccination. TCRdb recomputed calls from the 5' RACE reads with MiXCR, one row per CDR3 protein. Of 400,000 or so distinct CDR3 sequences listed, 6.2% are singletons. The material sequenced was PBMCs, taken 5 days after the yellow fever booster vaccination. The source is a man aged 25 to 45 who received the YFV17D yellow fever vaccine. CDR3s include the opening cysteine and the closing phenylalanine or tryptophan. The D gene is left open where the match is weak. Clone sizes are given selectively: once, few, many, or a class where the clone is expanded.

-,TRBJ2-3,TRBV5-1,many,TGCGCCAGCAGCTTGGCCCCTACAGATACGCAGTATTTT,CASSLAPTDTQYF
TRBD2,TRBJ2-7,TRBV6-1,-,TGTGCCAGCAGCGCGACTAGCGGGGCAGGAATGTCCTACGAGCAGTACTTC,CASSATSGAGMSYEQYF
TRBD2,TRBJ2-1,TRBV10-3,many,TGTGCCATCAGTAGAAAAACTAGCGGGTCCAAGGCCGGCTACAATGAGCAGTTCTTC,CAISRKTSGSKAGYNEQFF
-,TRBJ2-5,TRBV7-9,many,TGTGCCAGCAGCCCACCGACCAGAGGAGAGACCCAGTACTTC,CASSPPTRGETQYF
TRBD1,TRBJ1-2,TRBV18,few,TGTGCCAGCTCTCCGGGACAGGGCTACACCTTC,CASSPGQGYTF
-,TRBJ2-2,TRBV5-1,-,TGCGCCAGCAGCGTAAGCTTCGGTCGCGGGGAGCTGTTTTTT,CASSVSFGRGELFF
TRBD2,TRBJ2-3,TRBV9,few,TGTGCCAGCAGCGACACTAGCGGGGACCCCACAGATACGCAGTATTTT,CASSDTSGDPTDTQYF
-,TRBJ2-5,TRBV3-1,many,TGTGCCAGCAGCCAAGGGAGAACGTCGGGGACCCAGTACTTC,CASSQGRTSGTQYF
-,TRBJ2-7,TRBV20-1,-,TGCAGTGCTAGACACCAGAAATATCCCTACGAGCAGTACTTC,CSARHQKYPYEQYF
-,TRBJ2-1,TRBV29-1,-,TGCAGCGTTGAGAGGGATTCCGGCAATGAGCAGTTCTTC,CSVERDSGNEQFF
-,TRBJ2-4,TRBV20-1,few,TGCAGTGCTAGAGACCCCCTGTGGGGAGGCATTCAGTACTTC,CSARDPLWGGIQYF
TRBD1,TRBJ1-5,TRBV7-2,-,TGTGCCAGCACCCGGACAGGGGGCAATCAGCCCCAGCATTTT,CASTRTGGNQPQHF
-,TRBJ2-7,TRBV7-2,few,TGTGCCAGCAGCTTGCCGTACAGAGTTTTCTACGAGCAGTACTTC,CASSLPYRVFYEQYF
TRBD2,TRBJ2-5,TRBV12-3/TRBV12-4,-,TGTGCCAGCACGACGGGAGGGCCCCAAGAGACCCAGTACTTC,CASTTGGPQETQYF
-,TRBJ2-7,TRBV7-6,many,TGTGCCAGCAGCTTATCTTCCAGGGACGAGCAGTACTTC,CASSLSSRDEQYF
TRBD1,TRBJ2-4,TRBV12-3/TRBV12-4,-,TGTGCCAGCAGTTTAGCGCTCGGGACAGCAGAAAACATTCAGTACTTC,CASSLALGTAENIQYF
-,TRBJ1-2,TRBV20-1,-,TGCGGTGCTAGAGATCTGGGACGGAACTATGGCTACACCTTC,CGARDLGRNYGYTF
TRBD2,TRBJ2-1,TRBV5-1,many,TGCGCCAGCAGCTTCCCGACTAGCGGGCCGTACAATGAGCAGTTCTTC,CASSFPTSGPYNEQFF
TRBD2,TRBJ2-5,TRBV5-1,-,TGCGCCAGCAGCCCCCGGGGGGGCAGGGAAGAGACCCAGTACTTC,CASSPRGGREETQYF
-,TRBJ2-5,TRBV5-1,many,TGCGCCAGCAGCCCCCAGCGTCCTCAAGAGACCCAGTACTTC,CASSPQRPQETQYF
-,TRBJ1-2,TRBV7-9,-,TGTGCCAGCGTTAGCGCTAACTATGGCTACACCTTC,CASVSANYGYTF
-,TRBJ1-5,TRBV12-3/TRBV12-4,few,TGTGCCAGCAGGTCCCCTGGGAACAGCAATCAGCCCCAGCATTTT,CASRSPGNSNQPQHF
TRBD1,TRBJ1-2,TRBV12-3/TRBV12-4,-,TGTGCCAGCAGAAGGACAGGCCTCCATGGCTACACCTTC,CASRRTGLHGYTF
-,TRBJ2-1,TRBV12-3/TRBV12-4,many,TGTGCCAGCAGGCGGGGCCGCGAGCAGTTCTTC,CASRRGREQFF
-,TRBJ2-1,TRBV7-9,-,TGTGCCAGCAGCTTAGGGCCAGGGATAAACAATGAGCAGTTCTTC,CASSLGPGINNEQFF
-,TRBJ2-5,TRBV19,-,TGTGCCAGTAGTACGCGGACAAAAGCCCCCCAAGAGACCCAGTACTTC,CASSTRTKAPQETQYF
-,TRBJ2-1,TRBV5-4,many,TGTGCCAGCAGCCGCGTGGGCATAAACAATGAGCAGTTCTTC,CASSRVGINNEQFF
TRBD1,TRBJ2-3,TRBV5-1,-,TGCGCCAGCAGCGAAGGGACAGCTAGCACAGATACGCAGTATTTT,CASSEGTASTDTQYF
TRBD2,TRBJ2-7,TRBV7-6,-,TGTGCCGTACGGGGAGGGTCCTCCTACGAGCAGTACTTC,CAVRGGSSYEQYF
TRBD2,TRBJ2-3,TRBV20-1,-,TGCAGTGCCAACCACCCACTAGCGGGAGGTCTAGATACGCAGTATTTT,CSANHPLAGGLDTQYF
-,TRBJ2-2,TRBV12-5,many,TGTGCTAGTGGTTCGGAACAGGGTATCCTCGGGGAGCTGTTTTTT,CASGSEQGILGELFF
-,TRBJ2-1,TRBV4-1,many,TGCGCCAGCAGCCCCCCTAGTTACTCCTACAATGAGCAGTTCTTC,CASSPPSYSYNEQFF
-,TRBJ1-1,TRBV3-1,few,TGTGCCAGCAGCCAAGCTGGGGTGTACACTGAAGCTTTCTTT,CASSQAGVYTEAFF
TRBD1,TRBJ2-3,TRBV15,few,TGTGCCACCAGCAGAGATACAGGGGGGACAGATACGCAGTATTTT,CATSRDTGGTDTQYF
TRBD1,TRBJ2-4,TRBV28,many,TGTGCCAGCAACCCGGGACAGGGGACGGACATTCAGTACTTC,CASNPGQGTDIQYF
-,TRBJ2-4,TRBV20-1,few,TGCAGTGCTAGCGACAGGTCTCCCAAAAACATTCAGTACTTC,CSASDRSPKNIQYF
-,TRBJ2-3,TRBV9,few,TGTGCCAGCAGCGGAGTCAGGGGTTCGGGAGATACGCAGTATTTT,CASSGVRGSGDTQYF
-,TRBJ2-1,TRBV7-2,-,TGTGCCATCCGAGGAGGGCGATCCTACAATGAGCAGTTCTTC,CAIRGGRSYNEQFF
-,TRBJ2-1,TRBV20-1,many,TGCAGTGCTAGGGGGTGGGGGTACTACAATGAGCAGTTCTTC,CSARGWGYYNEQFF
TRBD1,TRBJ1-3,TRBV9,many,TGTGCCAGCAGCCTCCGGGACAGGGTCTCTGGAAACACCATATATTTT,CASSLRDRVSGNTIYF
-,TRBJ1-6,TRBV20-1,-,TGCAGTGCAGGGGAGCTCCGAACGGGAAATTCACCCCTCCACTTT,CSAGELRTGNSPLHF
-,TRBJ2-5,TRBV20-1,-,TGCAGTGCTCTCGCGCTGGGTGGGGGAGTAAGGGAGACCCAGTACTTC,CSALALGGGVRETQYF
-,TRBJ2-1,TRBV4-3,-,TGCGCCAGCAGCCAGGGGGCCAACCGCGGTGAGCAGTTCTTC,CASSQGANRGEQFF
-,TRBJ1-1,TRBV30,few,TGTGCCTGGAGTGCGGGTGGCACCGTGAACACTGAAGCTTTCTTT,CAWSAGGTVNTEAFF
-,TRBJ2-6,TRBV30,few,TGTGCCTGGTCGGGATCAAGCATACCCGGTAGGGCCAACGTCCTGACTTTC,CAWSGSSIPGRANVLTF
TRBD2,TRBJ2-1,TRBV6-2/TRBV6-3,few,TGTGCCAGCAGAAACCTACTAGCGGGAGCCAATGAGCAGTTCTTC,CASRNLLAGANEQFF
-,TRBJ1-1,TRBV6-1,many,TGTGCCAGCATCAACAGCCTGAACACTGAAGCTTTCTTT,CASINSLNTEAFF
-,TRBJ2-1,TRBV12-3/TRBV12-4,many,TGTGCCAGCAAGTCCGCGAGGGGGAGGGGTGAGCAGTTCTTC,CASKSARGRGEQFF
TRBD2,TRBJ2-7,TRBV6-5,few,TGTGCCAGCAGTTACGGGATAGGGCCTAGCGGGGGGTCCTACGAGCAGTACTTC,CASSYGIGPSGGSYEQYF
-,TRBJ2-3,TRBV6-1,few,TGTGCCAGCACCATTCAAGCGGTACGATCCACAGATACGCAGTATTTT,CASTIQAVRSTDTQYF
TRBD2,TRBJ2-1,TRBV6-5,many,TGTGCCAGCAGTTACTCGATCAGCGGGAGGAATTTTTACAATGAGCAGTTCTTC,CASSYSISGRNFYNEQFF